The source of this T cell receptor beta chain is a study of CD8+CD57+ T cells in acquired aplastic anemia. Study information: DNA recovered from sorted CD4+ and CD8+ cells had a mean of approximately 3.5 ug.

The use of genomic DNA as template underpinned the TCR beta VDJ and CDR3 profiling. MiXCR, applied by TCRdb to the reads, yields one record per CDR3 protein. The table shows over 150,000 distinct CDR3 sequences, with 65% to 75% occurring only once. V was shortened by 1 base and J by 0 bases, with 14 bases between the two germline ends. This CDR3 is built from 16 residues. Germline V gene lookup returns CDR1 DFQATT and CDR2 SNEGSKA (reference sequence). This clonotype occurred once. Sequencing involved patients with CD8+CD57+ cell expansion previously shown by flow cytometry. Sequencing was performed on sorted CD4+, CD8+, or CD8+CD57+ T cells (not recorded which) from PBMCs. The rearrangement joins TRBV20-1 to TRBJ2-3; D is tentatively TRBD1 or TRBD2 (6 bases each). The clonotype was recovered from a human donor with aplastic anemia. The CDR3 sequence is CSARGQGGLSTDTQYF. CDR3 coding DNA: TGCAGTGCTAGAGGCCAAGGGGGGCTTAGCACAGATACGCAGTATTTT.